The 25 T cell receptor beta chains given below trace back to one sample, sequenced in a study of blood T cell repertoires in COVID-19. Measured with immunoSEQ multiplex PCR; TCRdb has only the in-frame clones, and not every one. The sample lists 200,000 to 300,000 clones, 90% occurring once. Sequenced: peripheral blood. These receptors all come from a woman between 35 and 50 years old with acute or convalescent COVID-19.

This clone appeared once. The V and J genes are TRBV5-1 and TRBJ2-1; 7 bases are a match to TRBD2. Unmatched junction bases numbered 7, after V lost 4 bases and J lost 3 bases. Germline V gene lookup returns CDR1 SGHRS and CDR2 YFSETQ. This CDR3 comprises 15 residues. CDR3 nucleotides: TGCGCCAGCAGCACCGTAACGGGGGGCTACAATGAGCAGTTCTTC. As protein: CASSTVTGGYNEQFF.

The gene calls are TRBV11-2 and TRBJ2-2; 15 bases fit TRBD2. V lost 10 bases and J lost 2; bases outside the gene matches: 11. CDR1 and CDR2 from the germline V gene are SGHAT and FQNNGV. The CDR3 runs to 18 residues. The CDR3 reads CATAGPGLAGGNTGELFF. The CDR3 nucleotides are TGTGCCACGGCAGGTCCGGGACTAGCGGGGGGAAACACCGGGGAGCTGTTTTTT.

The chain couples TRBV2 to TRBJ1-2; 7 nucleotides align to TRBD1. V lost 3 bases and J lost 7; bases outside the gene matches: 14. Germline values: CDR1 SNHLY, CDR2 FYNNEI. This CDR3 is 16 amino acids long. Here the CDR3 DNA reads TGTGCCAGCAGTGACAGACAGGGCCGAGGGTGGCGTGGCTACACCTTC. Translated: CASSDRQGRGWRGYTF.

The J gene is TRBJ1-1, the V gene TRBV27, with 9 bases identical to TRBD1. The CDR3 consists of 16 residues. The V segment lost 5 bases and the J segment 1 base; nucleotides outside the gene matches: 8. Germline lookup yields CDR1 MNHEY and CDR2 SMNVEV (reference sequence). DNA for the CDR3: TGTGCCAGCAGTCCGACAGGGGGAGGGGGGAACACTGAAGCTTTCTTT. Its translation: CASSPTGGGGNTEAFF.

This clone has just a few counts. The rearrangement uses TRBV5-4 and TRBJ2-3; TRBD2 matches at 9 bases. V shed 4 bases, J shed 0 bases, and the junction held 12 bases outside the gene matches. The germline V gene has CDR1 SGHNT and CDR2 YYREEE (reference sequence). CDR3 size: 18 residues. CDR3 residues: CASSAGAGGNPSTDTQYF. Here the CDR3 DNA reads TGTGCCAGCAGCGCGGGCGCGGGGGGGAACCCTAGCACAGATACGCAGTATTTT.

The chain's CDR3 is CATRGQIQETQYF. Written as DNA, the CDR3 is TGCGCCACCCGGGGACAGATCCAAGAGACCCAGTACTTC. The chain employs TRBV10-2 and TRBJ2-5; 7 bases fit TRBD1. With V trimmed by 10 bases and J by 1 base, 6 bases remained unmatched. CDR1 and CDR2 (germline): WSHSY, SAAADI. The CDR3 runs 13 residues.

The V and J genes are TRBV7-9 and TRBJ1-2; D is unclear. V was cut by 3 bases and J by 0 bases, with 11 bases left in between. Germline V gene lookup returns CDR1 SEHNR and CDR2 FQNEAQ (reference sequence). The CDR3 runs to 15 residues. The CDR3, as DNA: TGTGCCAGCAGCTTTCGCAGCGATGCTAACTATGGCTACACCTTC. Amino acids: CASSFRSDANYGYTF.

The chain recombines TRBV9 with TRBJ1-1; 9 positions agree with TRBD1. This CDR3 has 16 residues. The germline gives CDR1 SGDLS, CDR2 YYNGEE. V gave up 3 bases and J gave up 4 bases; unmatched junction bases: 10. DNA for the CDR3: TGTGCCAGCAGCGGGACAGGGGCCTTACCGGGCACTGAAGCTTTCTTT. Protein: CASSGTGALPGTEAFF.

The sample holds one count of this clone. V is TRBV15 and J is TRBJ2-6, with 8 bases that match TRBD1. Germline CDR1 and CDR2: LNHNV and YYDKDF (reference sequence). The CDR3 runs to 18 residues. The ends lost 1 base at V and 1 base at J; junction bases unmatched: 6. This CDR3 is CATSRAGQVSSGANVLTF. The CDR3 DNA sequence: TGTGCCACCAGCAGAGCGGGACAGGTTTCATCTGGGGCCAACGTCCTGACTTTC.

The V call is TRBV19, the J call TRBJ2-6; a weak D match, TRBD1 (6 bases). The length of the CDR3 is 15 residues. Looked up from germline, CDR1 is LNHDA and CDR2 is SQIVND (reference sequence). Trimming removed 9 bases at V and 0 bases at J, with 12 bases between. The CDR3 here is CASQGHYSGANVLTF. In DNA, the CDR3 is TGTGCCAGCCAGGGACACTACTCTGGGGCCAACGTCCTGACTTTC.

The rearrangement uses TRBV19 and TRBJ1-2, with TRBD1 identical over 9 bases. V lost 5 bases, J lost 7 bases, and 5 bases stayed unmatched. Germline values: CDR1 LNHDA, CDR2 SQIVND (reference sequence). The CDR3 totals 13 residues. The CDR3 loop is CASSEPGQGGYTF. The CDR3 bases are TGTGCCAGTAGTGAACCGGGACAGGGTGGCTACACCTTC.

J is TRBJ2-1 and V is TRBV5-1; tentatively, D is TRBD1 (6 bases). Trimming removed 0 bases from V and 6 bases from J, with 10 bases in between. CDR1 is SGHRS, CDR2 YFSETQ, per germline. This CDR3 has 14 residues. In DNA, the CDR3 is TGCGCCAGCAGCTTGGTACAGGGCTTCAATGAGCAGTTCTTC. It codes for CASSLVQGFNEQFF.

The chain carries TRBV24-1 and TRBJ2-5; 8 nucleotides line up with TRBD2. J lost 2 bases, V lost 0 bases, and 4 bases had no gene match. Germline V gene data show CDR1 as KGHDR and CDR2 as SFDVKD. The CDR3 sequence is 16 residues long. DNA of the CDR3: TGTGCCACCAGTGATTTGCATAGCGGGGAACAAGAGACCCAGTACTTC. Encoded protein: CATSDLHSGEQETQYF.

The chain employs TRBV9 and TRBJ2-1, with 11 bases lining up with TRBD2. Looked up from germline, CDR1 is SGDLS and CDR2 is YYNGEE. The CDR3 runs to 14 residues. V lost 2 bases, J lost 10 bases, and 5 bases stayed unmatched. CDR3 DNA: TGTGCCAGCAGCGTTAGCGGGGGGGCTTGGGAGCAGTTCTTC. This translates into CASSVSGGAWEQFF. The entire variable domain, with the rest obtained from reference TRBV9 and TRBJ2-1, is as follows: DSGVTQTPKHLITATGQRVTLRCSPRSGDLSVYWYQQSLDQGLQFLIQYYNGEERAKGNILERFSAQQFPDLHSELNLSSLELGDSALYFCASSVSGGAWEQFFGPGTRLTVL.

CDR3 in amino acids: CASSFDRDNTEAFF. The CDR3, as DNA: TGTGCCAGCAGTTTCGACAGGGATAACACTGAAGCTTTCTTT. The V gene is TRBV2, the J gene TRBJ1-1; 7 bases are a match to TRBD1. The CDR3 extends over 14 amino acids. V was pared by 5 bases and J by 2 bases, with 5 bases of the junction left unmatched. CDR1 and CDR2 from the germline V gene are SNHLY and FYNNEI.

The genes are TRBV5-5 and TRBJ1-1; tentatively, D is TRBD1 (6 bases). This CDR3 contains 15 residues. V was pared by 4 bases and J by 0 bases, with 13 bases between. Looked up from germline, CDR1 is SGHKS and CDR2 is YYEKEE (reference sequence). CDR3 residues: CASSPEGGLNTEAFF. CDR3 coding DNA: TGTGCCAGCAGCCCCGAAGGGGGTCTGAACACTGAAGCTTTCTTT.

V usage is TRBV29-1 and J usage is TRBJ1-1, with 7 nucleotides matching TRBD1. The CDR3 loop spans 12 amino acids. J gave up 6 bases and V 2 bases, and 3 bases lay outside the gene matches. Germline V gene data show CDR1 as SQVTM and CDR2 as ANQGSEA. The DNA of the CDR3 is TGCAGCGTTGAAATCGGGACAGCTGAAGCTTTCTTT. The encoded protein is CSVEIGTAEAFF.

This chain uses TRBV3-1 (or the pseudogene TRBV3-2) with TRBJ2-4, with a possible D match to TRBD2 (5 bases). Trimming removed 0 bases at V and 3 bases at J, with 9 bases between. Germline V lookup: CDR1 LGHDT, CDR2 YNNKEL (reference sequence). This CDR3 contains 15 residues. As DNA, the CDR3 is TGTGCCAGCAGCCAAGAAGGGCGGGTCAAAAACATTCAGTACTTC. The encoded protein is CASSQEGRVKNIQYF.

The chain links TRBV19 to TRBJ2-3; D is possibly TRBD1 (6 bases). Per germline, CDR1 LNHDA and CDR2 SQIVND (reference sequence). V lost 3 bases and J 3 bases, leaving 10 bases between the germline ends. The CDR3 totals 14 residues. CDR3 sequence reads: CASSMQGMTDTQYF. For the CDR3, the DNA is TGTGCCAGTAGTATGCAGGGGATGACAGATACGCAGTATTTT.

The V call is TRBV5-5, the J call TRBJ1-1, with a possible D match to TRBD1 (6 bases). Germline CDR1 is SGHKS and CDR2 is YYEKEE (reference sequence). V was clipped by 8 bases and J by 1 base, with 18 bases between them. This CDR3 comprises 15 residues. The CDR3 DNA is TGTGCCAGTACGACCAGGGGATCGGGGAACACTGAAGCTTTCTTT. Protein: CASTTRGSGNTEAFF.

The genes are TRBV5-1 and TRBJ1-2; 9 positions match TRBD1. This CDR3 spans 14 amino acids. In germline, CDR1 is SGHRS, CDR2 YFSETQ. With V trimmed by 0 bases and J by 7 bases, 4 bases remained unmatched. The CDR3 coding sequence is TGCGCCAGCAGCTTGGATCACAGGGGGCCTGGCTACACCTTC. Translation gives CASSLDHRGPGYTF.

This chain's CDR3 is CASSSDRPFSPNTEAFF. CDR3 DNA: TGTGCCAGCAGCTCGGACAGACCTTTTAGTCCGAACACTGAAGCTTTCTTT. The V call is TRBV11-2, the J call TRBJ1-1, with D maybe TRBD1 (6 bases). The CDR3 has 17 amino acids. V was pared by 4 bases and J by 1 base, with 19 bases between. Germline assignment: CDR1 SGHAT and CDR2 FQNNGV.

This sequence joins TRBV30 and TRBJ1-2; maybe TRBD1 (5 bases). With 7 bases removed from V and 5 bases from J, the gap between germline ends came to 11 bases. CDR1 and CDR2 from the germline V gene are GTSNPN and SVGIG (reference sequence). The CDR3 contains 11 residues. The CDR3 DNA is TGTGCCTCCCACGGGGGTTATGGCTACACCTTC. Protein product: CASHGGYGYTF.

The chain recombines TRBV24-1 with TRBJ2-3; weak D call: TRBD1 (5 bases). Trimming removed 8 bases from V and 0 bases from J, with 8 bases in between. Germline CDR1 KGHDR, CDR2 SFDVKD. This CDR3 region has 13 residues. In DNA form, the CDR3 reads TGTGCCACCACTAGGGGAAGCACAGATACGCAGTATTTT. Its translation is CATTRGSTDTQYF.

This clone was counted once. The V and J genes are TRBV4-1 and TRBJ2-5; the D is unclear. Deletions cut 1 base from V and 0 bases from J, with 3 bases between. Per germline, CDR1 MGHRA and CDR2 YSYEKL. The CDR3 is made up of 13 amino acids. In DNA, the CDR3 is TGCGCCAGCAGCCAAGCCTACCAAGAGACCCAGTACTTC. As protein: CASSQAYQETQYF.